A single sample gave rise to the 11 T cell receptor beta chains below, sequenced in a study of T cells in Graves' hyperthyroidism and ophthalmopathy. It was RNA transcripts that yielded the amplified TCR beta CDR3 regions. First-round RT-PCR with HTBI primers amplified the TCR CDR3 region. Each CDR3 protein is one row after TCRdb ran MiXCR on the multiplex PCR reads. Of over 450,000 distinct CDR3 sequences in the sample, 15% to 20% are singletons; the top ten hold about 16%. Sequences were obtained from blood. The receptors shown here come from a woman aged 18-30 years with Graves' ophthalmopathy.

At least ten counts were recorded for this clonotype. V usage is TRBV7-9 and J usage is TRBJ2-1; 7 positions match TRBD1. This CDR3 contains 15 residues. In germline, CDR1 is SEHNR, CDR2 FQNEAQ (reference sequence). V gave up 3 bases and J gave up 6 bases; unmatched junction bases: 8. DNA of the CDR3: TGTGCCAGCAGCTTTTCCGGGACAGTGGGCAATGAGCAGTTCTTC. Translation: CASSFSGTVGNEQFF.

This clonotype came up many times. V usage is TRBV28 and J usage is TRBJ1-5; D is unresolved. Trimming pared 7 bases from V and 6 bases from J, leaving 16 bases between. This CDR3 has 14 residues. CDR1 and CDR2 (germline): MDHEN, SYDVKM. The chain's CDR3 is CASTRSGMGQPQHF. Here the CDR3 DNA reads TGTGCCAGCACCAGGTCCGGGATGGGTCAGCCCCAGCATTTT.

The table lists this clonotype with a few counts. This chain joins TRBV12-3 or TRBV12-4 and TRBJ2-5, with 10 bases aligning to TRBD1. The CDR3 runs 15 residues. With 5 bases clipped from V and 1 base from J, the junction kept 4 bases outside the gene matches. The CDR3 DNA reads as TGTGCCAGCAGTCCCGGACAGGGGGGCCAAGAGACCCAGTACTTC. It codes for CASSPGQGGQETQYF.

This chain joins TRBV4-1 and TRBJ2-2, with TRBD2 identical over 11 bases. The CDR3 length is 17 residues. V shed 3 bases and J 7 bases; nucleotides not matched to a gene: 10. Germline V gene lookup returns CDR1 MGHRA and CDR2 YSYEKL. DNA for the CDR3: TGCGCCAGCAGCCAGGGGGACACTAGCGGGAGTATCGGGGAGCTGTTTTTT. This encodes CASSQGDTSGSIGELFF.

Concerning this clonotype: A much larger clonotype is one base distant, so this may be a read error. The CDR3 sequence is CASSLPGLAAFF. DNA of the CDR3: TGTGCCAGCAGCCTACCAGGGTTGGCAGCTTTCTTT. V and J are TRBV28 and TRBJ1-1; tentative D call: TRBD1 (5 bases). Looked up from germline, CDR1 is MDHEN and CDR2 is SYDVKM. Trimming left V 6 bases short and J 10 bases short, with 15 bases between. The CDR3 is 12 residues long. Full variable domain (rest looked up from reference TRBV28 and TRBJ1-1): DVKVTQSSRYLVKRTGEKVFLECVQDMDHENMFWYRQDPGLGLRLIYFSYDVKMKEKGDIPEGYSVSREKKERFSLILESASTNQTSMYLCASSLPGLAAFFGQGTRLTVV.

On this clonotype itself: A much larger clone sits a single nucleotide away, making a read error possible. Given the absence of the conserved phenylalanine or tryptophan at the CDR3 end, a read error is likely. The CDR3 is CASSRDRMASEQYL. The CDR3 nucleotides read TGTGCCAGCTCGAGGGACAGGATGGCTTCCGAGCAGTACCTC. The gene calls are TRBV18 and TRBJ2-7; 8 nucleotides agree with TRBD1. The CDR3 is made up of 14 amino acids. Germline V gene lookup returns CDR1 KGHSH and CDR2 LQKENI. The V segment lost 6 bases and the J segment 6 bases; nucleotides outside the gene matches: 10.

The table lists this clonotype with a few counts. The CDR3 here is CASSPRDRGTYEQYF. The CDR3 nucleotides are TGTGCCAGTAGTCCCCGGGACAGGGGGACCTACGAGCAGTACTTC. V gene TRBV19 combines with J gene TRBJ2-7, with 11 bases identical to TRBD1. The trim removed 5 bases at V and 2 bases at J, leaving 5 bases unmatched. CDR3 length: 15 amino acids. Germline CDR1 is LNHDA and CDR2 is SQIVND (reference sequence).

This clonotype was seen repeatedly, ten times or more. The V call is TRBV28, the J call TRBJ1-6, with TRBD1 as a possible D gene (6 bases). The CDR3 runs to 16 residues. Germline values: CDR1 MDHEN, CDR2 SYDVKM. Trimming took 5 bases from V and 7 from J, leaving 18 bases between them. CDR3 bases: TGTGCCAGCAGTCCGACCAGACAGGCGGGGAATTCACCCCTCCACTTT. This encodes CASSPTRQAGNSPLHF.

The chain links TRBV27 to TRBJ2-1; weak D call: TRBD2 (6 bases). CDR1 is MNHEY and CDR2 is SMNVEV in the germline V gene (reference sequence). V was shortened by 2 bases and J by 0 bases, with 11 bases between the two germline ends. This CDR3 has 16 amino acids. DNA of the CDR3: TGTGCCAGCAGTTTACTAGGCGGGACCTCCTACAATGAGCAGTTCTTC. This encodes CASSLLGGTSYNEQFF.

This clonotype was detected ten times or more. V gene TRBV11-1 combines with J gene TRBJ1-5; a possible D gene is TRBD1 (6 bases). This CDR3 region has 13 residues. Germline V lookup: CDR1 SGHAT, CDR2 FQDESV (reference sequence). The V end was cut by 8 bases, the J end by 4 bases, with 12 bases between. The CDR3 DNA is TGTGCCAGCGGCGAGGGGGGAAATCAGCCCCAGCATTTT. This translates into CASGEGGNQPQHF.

This chain uses TRBV4-3 with TRBJ1-5, with D uncertain. V lost 0 bases to trimming and J lost 2 bases, with 11 bases between them. CDR3 size: 16 residues. Germline lookup yields CDR1 LGHNA and CDR2 YSLEER. In DNA, the CDR3 is TGCGCCAGCAGCCAAGAAATAGCCGCCCGCAATCAGCCCCAGCATTTT. As protein: CASSQEIAARNQPQHF.